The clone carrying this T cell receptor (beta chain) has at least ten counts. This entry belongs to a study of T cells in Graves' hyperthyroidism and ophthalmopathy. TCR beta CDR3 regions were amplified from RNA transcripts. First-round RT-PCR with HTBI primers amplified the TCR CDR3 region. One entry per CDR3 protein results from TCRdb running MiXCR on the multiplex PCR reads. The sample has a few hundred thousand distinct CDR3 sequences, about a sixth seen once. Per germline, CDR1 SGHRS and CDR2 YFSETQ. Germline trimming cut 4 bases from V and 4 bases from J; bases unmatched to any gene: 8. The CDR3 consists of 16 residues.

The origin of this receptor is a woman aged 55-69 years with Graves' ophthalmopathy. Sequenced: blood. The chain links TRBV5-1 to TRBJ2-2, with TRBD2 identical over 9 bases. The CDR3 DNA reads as TGCGCCAGCAGCACCGGGGGAGCGGGAGGCACCGGGGAGCTGTTTTTT. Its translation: CASSTGGAGGTGELFF.